These 14 T cell receptor beta chains were sequenced from one sample in a study of T cell repertoires in cytomegalovirus infection. These receptors have no identified antigens. TCRdb reprocessed the reads via MiXCR and lists one record per CDR3 protein. The table has roughly 280,000 distinct CDR3 sequences, approximately 22% seen once. The specimen comprised cultured PBMCs, sampled from culture after CMV antigen stimulation. The receptors originated from a human donor in good health (CMV status not recorded). Some clones in this sample may be carry-over from other donors' samples.

This clonotype was observed a handful of times. CDR3 loop: CASRRDPYNEQFF. The CDR3, as DNA: TGTGCCAGTAGGCGGGACCCCTACAATGAGCAGTTCTTC. The rearrangement joins TRBV19 to TRBJ2-1; tentative D call: TRBD2 (6 bases). Trimming removed 6 bases at V and 2 bases at J, with 8 bases between. Germline V gives CDR1 LNHDA, CDR2 SQIVND (reference sequence). This CDR3 has 13 residues.

In its sample, this clonotype was seen a few times. This chain uses TRBV20-1 with TRBJ2-3; TRBD2 matches at 7 bases. There are 14 residues in the CDR3. The V gene's germline CDR1 is DFQATT and CDR2 SNEGSKA (reference sequence). The trim removed 5 bases at V and 0 bases at J, leaving 5 bases unmatched. In DNA, the CDR3 is TGCAGTGCTGCTAGCGGTTCTAGCACAGATACGCAGTATTTT. Protein: CSAASGSSTDTQYF.

The rearrangement links TRBV24-1 to TRBJ2-1, with D possibly being TRBD2 (5 bases). Trimming took 0 bases from V and 6 from J, leaving 8 bases between them. From germline, CDR1 is KGHDR and CDR2 SFDVKD. There are 14 residues in the CDR3. DNA for the CDR3: TGTGCCACCAGTGATTTGGCTAGCTTCAATGAGCAGTTCTTC. Translating gives CATSDLASFNEQFF.

The CDR3 reads CAIPKFGSNTEAFF. The CDR3, as DNA: TGTGCCATCCCGAAGTTCGGGTCGAACACTGAAGCTTTCTTT. V is TRBV2 and J is TRBJ1-1; D is ambiguous. The germline CDR1 and CDR2 sequences are SNHLY and FYNNEI. The CDR3 spans 14 residues. V was pared by 10 bases and J by 1 base, with 16 bases between.

This clonotype was found a few times. This chain uses TRBV27 with TRBJ1-3, with a possible D match to TRBD1 (6 bases). This CDR3 has 15 residues. V was trimmed by 5 bases and J by 4 bases, leaving 15 bases between them. Germline V gene sequence: CDR1 MNHEY, CDR2 SMNVEV (reference sequence). The CDR3 is CASSPLGGPGNTIYF. CDR3 DNA sequence: TGTGCCAGCAGTCCCCTAGGGGGGCCCGGAAACACCATATATTTT.

This clonotype was picked up a small number of times. The chain employs TRBV7-2 and TRBJ2-5, with TRBD1 matching over 8 bases. Germline CDR1 reads SGHTA; CDR2 reads FQGNSA. After removal of 4 bases from V and 3 bases from J, the junction contained 7 bases not matched to a gene. The CDR3 extends over 15 amino acids. The CDR3: CASSSPGTGEETQYF. In DNA form, the CDR3 reads TGTGCCAGCAGCTCACCCGGGACAGGAGAAGAGACCCAGTACTTC.

To note about this clonotype: A junction end diverges from the germline sequence, so it may reflect a read error. The chain employs TRBV4-1 and TRBJ2-3, with 16 bases lining up with TRBD2. Germline loops: CDR1 MGHRA, CDR2 YSYEKL. The CDR3 is 18 residues long. The DNA of the CDR3 is TGTGCCAGCAGCCAAAGAGGGACTAGCGGGAGGGCCCCAGATACGCAGTATTTT. Residues: CASSQRGTSGRAPDTQYF.

This sequence joins TRBV2 and TRBJ2-4, with 7 bases lining up with TRBD1. CDR1 is SNHLY, CDR2 FYNNEI, per germline. This CDR3 is built from 17 residues. V lost 0 bases and J lost 1; bases outside the gene matches: 6. The CDR3 region is CASSEATGFGAKNIQYF. DNA of the CDR3: TGTGCCAGCAGTGAAGCGACAGGGTTTGGGGCCAAAAACATTCAGTACTTC.

This chain uses TRBV4-1 with TRBJ2-7, with D tentatively TRBD1 (5 bases). V lost 4 bases, J lost 2 bases, and 15 bases lay in between. The germline V gene encodes CDR1 MGHRA and CDR2 YSYEKL. The CDR3 runs 15 residues. CDR3 amino acids: CASSLNQGSPYEQYF. The DNA for the CDR3 is TGCGCCAGCAGCCTTAATCAGGGAAGCCCCTACGAGCAGTACTTC.

This chain uses TRBV2 with TRBJ1-2, with D possibly TRBD1 on 6 matching bases. The CDR3 extends over 15 amino acids. V lost 1 base to trimming and J lost 5 bases, with 14 bases between them. CDR1 is SNHLY and CDR2 is FYNNEI in the germline V gene. The CDR3 spells CASSEESGTLYGYTF. CDR3 nucleotides: TGTGCCAGCAGTGAAGAGTCCGGGACACTGTATGGCTACACCTTC.

This clonotype was recorded a few times. This rearrangement joins TRBV12-3 or TRBV12-4 to TRBJ1-5; 9 nucleotides agree with TRBD1. The junction had 8 bases not matched to a gene; V was cut back by 2 bases and J by 6 bases. This CDR3 region has 16 residues. The CDR3 is CASSLWATGGTQPQHF. The CDR3 DNA follows: TGTGCCAGCAGTTTATGGGCCACAGGGGGCACTCAGCCCCAGCATTTT.

This clonotype was seen more than once but under ten times. V usage is TRBV12-3 or TRBV12-4 and J usage is TRBJ2-1, with 9 bases matching TRBD1. This CDR3 contains 15 residues. The trim removed 1 base at V and 6 bases at J, leaving 4 bases unmatched. The CDR3 is CASSLGTGVANEQFF. The CDR3 bases are TGTGCCAGCAGTTTAGGGACAGGGGTGGCCAATGAGCAGTTCTTC.

V is TRBV4-1 and J is TRBJ2-2; 10 bases are shared with TRBD2. The J segment lost 4 bases and the V segment lost 6 bases, leaving 8 bases of the junction unmatched. The length of the CDR3 is 16 residues. CDR1 and CDR2 (germline): MGHRA, YSYEKL. CDR3 sequence (DNA): TGCGCCAGCAGGCACCTAGCGGGAGAAATCACCGGGGAGCTGTTTTTT. Translation gives CASRHLAGEITGELFF.

J is TRBJ2-7 and V is TRBV6-2 or TRBV6-3, with TRBD1 matching over 7 bases. The CDR3 totals 15 residues. The junction had 8 bases not matched to a gene; V was cut back by 6 bases and J by 0 bases. The germline gives CDR1 MNHEY, CDR2 SVGEGT. Here the CDR3 reads CASSQDRVLSYEQYV. The CDR3 nucleotides read TGTGCCAGCAGCCAAGACAGGGTACTCTCCTACGAGCAGTACGTC.